The rows below give T cell receptor beta chains drawn from one sample of a study of response to subunit inactivated influenza vaccine. From the RT-PCR reads, TCRdb called clonotypes with MiXCR, one entry per CDR3 protein. The sample lists 500,000 or so distinct CDR3 sequences, 15% to 20% occurring once. The sample here was CD4+ T cells sorted from PBMCs, taken less than 30 months after vaccination. Receptors originate from a man aged 45-69 years who received an inactivated influenza vaccine. Each CDR3 is given with its conserved first and last residue. Fields, in order: J gene, clone size, V gene, D gene, CDR3 protein, CDR3 DNA. The D gene is left open where the match is weak. Clone size is given for some rows only: seen once, a few or many times, or a class if the clone is expanded.

TRBJ1-6,few,TRBV6-1,TRBD1,CASSPTRDSSYNSPLHF,TGTGCCAGCAGTCCGACCCGGGACAGCTCCTATAATTCACCCCTCCACTTT
TRBJ1-2,few,TRBV12-3/TRBV12-4,-,CASRGNRVGGYTF,TGTGCCAGCAGGGGCAACAGGGTCGGCGGCTACACCTTC
TRBJ2-2,few,TRBV14,-,CASSVRANTGELFF,TGTGCCAGCAGCGTCCGGGCGAACACCGGGGAGCTGTTTTTT
TRBJ2-1,few,TRBV7-2,-,CASSLRERKNEQFF,TGTGCCAGCAGCTTACGGGAGAGGAAGAATGAGCAGTTCTTC
TRBJ2-7,-,TRBV3-1,-,CASSQEFVSSYEQYF,TGTGCCAGCAGCCAGGAGTTCGTAAGCTCCTACGAGCAGTACTTC
TRBJ1-5,few,TRBV19,-,CASSGSRVEPQHF,TGTGCCAGTAGTGGATCCAGGGTAGAGCCCCAGCATTTT
TRBJ2-5,-,TRBV24-1,-,CATSDLVGETQYF,TGTGCCACCAGTGATTTGGTCGGAGAGACCCAGTACTTC
TRBJ1-2,few,TRBV15,-,CATSRAGGNGYTF,TGTGCCACCAGCAGAGCTGGGGGCAATGGCTACACCTTC
TRBJ2-1,few,TRBV11-1,TRBD2,CASSLTAGGPIEQFF,TGTGCCAGCAGCTTAACAGCGGGAGGGCCTATTGAGCAGTTCTTC
TRBJ2-7,few,TRBV10-2,-,CASSGGPELEQYF,TGCGCCAGCAGTGGCGGACCCGAGTTGGAGCAGTACTTC
TRBJ2-3,few,TRBV4-2,-,CASSHDLGRDTQYF,TGTGCCAGCAGCCATGACCTCGGTAGGGATACGCAGTATTTT
TRBJ2-1,many,TRBV29-1,-,CSVETNRFF,TGCAGCGTTGAGACTAATCGGTTCTTC
TRBJ2-7,few,TRBV12-3/TRBV12-4,-,CASSFALGVKDEQYF,TGTGCCAGCAGTTTCGCGCTAGGGGTAAAGGACGAGCAGTACTTC
TRBJ2-3,-,TRBV29-1,TRBD2,CSVDGAGDAAPDTQYF,TGCAGCGTTGATGGGGCGGGAGATGCTGCCCCAGATACGCAGTATTTT
TRBJ2-7,-,TRBV14,-,CASSPFSGGTPYEQYF,TGTGCCAGCAGCCCCTTTTCAGGCGGGACACCCTACGAGCAGTACTTC
TRBJ2-7,few,TRBV6-5,TRBD1,CASSYSAGQGALEQYF,TGTGCCAGCAGTTACTCCGCGGGACAGGGGGCCCTCGAGCAGTACTTC
TRBJ2-2,many,TRBV4-2,-,CASSQVQGGDTGELFF,TGTGCCAGCAGCCAAGTTCAAGGGGGGGACACCGGGGAGCTGTTTTTT
TRBJ2-3,-,TRBV12-3/TRBV12-4,-,CASSLLGDLADTQYF,TGTGCCAGCAGTTTGTTGGGGGATTTGGCGGATACGCAGTATTTT
TRBJ2-2,few,TRBV20-1,-,CSARPGPTGELFF,TGCAGTGCTAGACCAGGGCCCACCGGGGAGCTGTTTTTT
TRBJ2-5,few,TRBV24-1,-,CATSAPGTGEQETQYF,TGTGCCACCAGTGCCCCCGGTACTGGGGAACAAGAGACCCAGTACTTC
TRBJ2-3,-,TRBV5-5,-,CAMSPVSPGDTQYF,TGTGCCATGAGCCCCGTAAGCCCGGGAGATACGCAGTATTTT
TRBJ1-1,few,TRBV12-3/TRBV12-4,TRBD1,CASSQQGAGEAFF,TGTGCCAGCAGTCAACAGGGGGCTGGCGAAGCTTTCTTT
TRBJ1-1,few,TRBV12-3/TRBV12-4,-,CASSFAGRTEAFF,TGTGCCAGCAGTTTTGCAGGGCGCACTGAAGCTTTCTTT
TRBJ2-2,few,TRBV9,TRBD1,CASSVAGTGGGGELFF,TGTGCCAGCAGCGTAGCCGGGACAGGGGGCGGCGGGGAGCTGTTTTTT
TRBJ2-7,-,TRBV5-1,-,CASSLLGSEQYF,TGCGCCAGCAGCTTGTTGGGATCCGAGCAGTACTTC
TRBJ2-2,few,TRBV6-2/TRBV6-3,TRBD1,CAGNTGGRTGELFF,TGTGCCGGAAATACAGGGGGCCGAACCGGGGAGCTGTTTTTT
TRBJ2-1,few,TRBV3-1,-,CASSQRDQGNEQFF,TGTGCCAGCAGCCAGAGGGACCAAGGCAATGAGCAGTTCTTC
TRBJ2-2,few,TRBV6-4,-,CASSETNTGELFF,TGTGCCAGCAGTGAAACCAACACCGGGGAGCTGTTTTTT
TRBJ2-3,-,TRBV5-4,TRBD2,CASSLWSSGGADTQYF,TGTGCCAGCAGCTTGTGGTCCAGCGGGGGAGCCGATACGCAGTATTTT
TRBJ2-1,-,TRBV5-1,TRBD2,CASSMASGSSSYNEQFF,TGCGCCAGCAGCATGGCTAGCGGGTCGAGCTCCTACAATGAGCAGTTCTTC
TRBJ2-3,-,TRBV12-3/TRBV12-4,-,CASSQWNTQYF,TGTGCCAGCAGCCAATGGAATACGCAGTATTTT
TRBJ2-5,-,TRBV2,TRBD1,CASRTGTGSETQYF,TGTGCCAGCAGGACCGGGACAGGGTCAGAGACCCAGTACTTC
TRBJ2-1,-,TRBV12-3/TRBV12-4,TRBD2,CASSLRLAGNEQFF,TGTGCCAGCAGCCTTAGACTAGCAGGGAATGAGCAGTTCTTC
TRBJ1-1,few,TRBV27,TRBD1,CASSLFRGGMNTEAFF,TGTGCCAGCAGTTTATTCAGGGGGGGAATGAACACTGAAGCTTTCTTT
TRBJ1-2,-,TRBV6-1,TRBD1,CASSLRGREGYGYTF,TGTGCCAGCAGTCTCAGGGGGCGCGAGGGCTATGGCTACACCTTC
TRBJ1-6,few,TRBV6-1,-,CASSIHRDSPLHF,TGTGCCAGCAGTATCCACAGGGATTCACCCCTCCACTTT
TRBJ2-7,-,TRBV7-9,TRBD1,CASSLVGTGADEQYF,TGTGCCAGCAGCTTAGTGGGGACAGGGGCGGACGAGCAGTACTTC
TRBJ2-7,-,TRBV28,TRBD2,CASSLWTSGGLGAYEQYF,TGTGCCAGCAGTTTATGGACTAGCGGGGGCCTCGGGGCCTACGAGCAGTACTTC
TRBJ2-1,-,TRBV4-3,TRBD2,CASSQDLGLAGTRIQDEQFF,TGCGCCAGCAGCCAAGACCTAGGGCTAGCGGGTACAAGGATTCAGGATGAGCAGTTCTTC
TRBJ2-5,-,TRBV24-1,-,CATSEGGQQETQYF,TGTGCCACCAGTGAGGGGGGACAGCAAGAGACCCAGTACTTC
TRBJ2-7,-,TRBV20-1,-,CSARDQGLDEQYF,TGCAGTGCTAGAGATCAGGGGTTAGACGAGCAGTACTTC
TRBJ1-1,once,TRBV3-1,-,CASSPTGVTVGTEAFF,TGTGCCAGCAGCCCTACAGGCGTCACGGTGGGCACTGAAGCTTTCTTT
TRBJ1-5,few,TRBV12-3/TRBV12-4,-,CASSLLETQHF,TGTGCCAGCAGTTTACTGGAGACCCAGCATTTT
TRBJ1-5,few,TRBV5-6,-,CASSSGFQPQHF,TGTGCCAGCAGCTCAGGGTTTCAGCCCCAGCATTTT
TRBJ1-5,-,TRBV15,-,CATSRGEGSSPQHF,TGTGCCACCAGCAGGGGGGAGGGATCGTCGCCCCAGCATTTT
TRBJ2-5,few,TRBV7-9,TRBD1,CATTLPGQGPQYF,TGTGCCACTACGCTACCGGGACAGGGTCCCCAGTACTTC
TRBJ2-5,-,TRBV4-1,-,CASSQDPQRETQYF,TGCGCCAGCAGCCAAGACCCCCAAAGGGAGACCCAGTACTTC
TRBJ2-3,-,TRBV29-1,TRBD1,CSAGTGATDTQYF,TGCAGCGCGGGGACAGGGGCAACAGATACGCAGTATTTT
TRBJ2-3,few,TRBV24-1,TRBD1,CATSEHAGTASVVYF,TGTGCCACCAGTGAGCATGCCGGGACAGCGAGCGTGGTGTATTTT
TRBJ2-1,-,TRBV7-7,-,CASSLEWAGEQFF,TGTGCCAGCAGCTTAGAATGGGCGGGTGAGCAGTTCTTC
TRBJ1-5,few,TRBV9,-,CASSPGNSNQPQHF,TGTGCCAGCAGCCCGGGTAACAGCAATCAGCCCCAGCATTTT
TRBJ2-7,many,TRBV6-5,-,CASSYSRYYEQYF,TGTGCCAGCAGTTACTCCCGATACTACGAGCAGTACTTC
TRBJ1-1,many,TRBV7-8,-,CASSLIGPNTEAFF,TGTGCCAGCAGCTTAATTGGACCGAACACTGAAGCTTTCTTT
TRBJ2-7,many,TRBV4-3,-,CASSQGNGVKQYF,TGCGCCAGCAGCCAAGGAAACGGGGTGAAGCAGTACTTC
TRBJ1-2,-,TRBV5-7,-,CASTSSVTYGYTF,TGTGCCAGCACCTCCTCAGTGACCTATGGCTACACCTTC